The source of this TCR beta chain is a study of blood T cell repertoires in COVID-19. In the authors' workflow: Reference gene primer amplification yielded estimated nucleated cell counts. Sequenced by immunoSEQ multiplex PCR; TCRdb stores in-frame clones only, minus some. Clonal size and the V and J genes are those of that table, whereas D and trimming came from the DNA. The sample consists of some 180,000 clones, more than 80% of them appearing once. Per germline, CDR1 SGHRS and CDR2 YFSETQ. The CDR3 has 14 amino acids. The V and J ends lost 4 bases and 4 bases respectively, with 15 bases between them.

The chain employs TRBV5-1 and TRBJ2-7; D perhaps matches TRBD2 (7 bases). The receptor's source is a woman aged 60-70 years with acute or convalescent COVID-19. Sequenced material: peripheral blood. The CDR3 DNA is TGCGCCAGCAGCAGACGGGGGGCTGGATACGAGCAGTACTTC. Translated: CASSRRGAGYEQYF.